This TCR beta chain emerged from a study of blood T cells in healthy people across ages. PCR was performed a second time for 7 to 11 cycles using a sample-barcoded 5' primer and a J-beta primer mix. From the 5' RACE reads, TCRdb called clonotypes with MiXCR, one entry per CDR3 protein. The repertoire holds approximately 400,000 distinct CDR3 sequences, with roughly half as singletons. This clonotype was counted a few times. Every donor gave around 10 milliliters of peripheral blood. They isolated at least 6 million PBMCs from each sample. The V end lost 7 bases, the J end lost 2 bases, and 9 bases lay between the germline ends. The CDR3 loop spans 11 amino acids. Germline V gene lookup returns CDR1 SQVTM and CDR2 ANQGSEA.

This sequence was found in a man aged 60 to 69 in good health. The material sequenced was blood. This chain uses TRBV29-1 with TRBJ2-7; D assignment may be TRBD1 or TRBD2 (6 bases each). CDR3 sequence: CSGGDTYEQYF. CDR3 DNA sequence: TGCAGCGGGGGGGACACCTACGAGCAGTACTTC.